The T cell receptor beta chain under discussion was sequenced for a study of shared T cell receptors in the human thymus. There are 17 residues in the CDR3. The germline V gene encodes CDR1 ENHRY and CDR2 SYGVKD. J was trimmed by 3 bases and V by 5 bases; bases with no gene match: 8. Data came from immunoSEQ multiplex PCR; TCRdb stores just in-frame clones and leaves some out. The table includes 450,000 to 650,000 clones, around 78% detected once. The same sample was also used in a study of human thymus T cells. That work adds: Immunologically healthy infants in Finland undergoing congenital heart defect surgery were the donors. From resections taken during corrective heart surgery, the thymus tissue was obtained. What appeared biased in thymic and blood repertoires was the usage of V and J genes. Related reports documented highly overlapping thymic repertoires among unrelated individuals.

This TCR derives from a boy less than two years old with a congenital heart defect. The sequenced sample was thymocytes. The gene calls are TRBV10-3 and TRBJ2-5, with 14 bases that match TRBD2. CDR3 sequence reads: CAISRTPGLAGEETQYF. The CDR3 nucleotides are TGTGCCATCAGTCGGACTCCGGGACTAGCGGGAGAAGAGACCCAGTACTTC.